What follows are 17 T cell receptor beta chains derived from one specimen sequenced in a study of Graves' ophthalmopathy and Graves' hyperthyroidism. From RNA, the CDR3 regions of TCR beta chains were amplified and sequenced. In the first round, RT-PCR was carried out with HTBI primers, and a multiplex PCR formed the second round. In TCRdb, the multiplex PCR reads were re-called with MiXCR into one record per CDR3 protein. The profile shows about 640,000 distinct CDR3 sequences, roughly 41% of them singletons. The sample comprised peripheral blood. The receptors were gathered from an adult man with Graves' ophthalmopathy.

This clonotype was picked up many times. The chain joins TRBV25-1 to TRBJ2-3; possible D gene TRBD1, 6 bases. The CDR3 is 12 residues long. The V gene's germline CDR1 is MGHDK and CDR2 SYGVNS. Trimming cost V 7 bases and J 5 bases, with 10 bases left between them. CDR3 nucleotides: TGTGCCAGCACGGACAGTATAGATACGCAGTATTTT. Its translation: CASTDSIDTQYF.

This clonotype was counted at least ten times. The chain links TRBV11-3 to TRBJ2-5, with 10 bases that match TRBD2. In germline, CDR1 is SGHNT, CDR2 YENEEA. The CDR3 is 15 residues long. V dropped 2 bases and J dropped 5; count of bases not matched to a gene: 5. In DNA, the CDR3 is TGTGCCAGCAGCTTACCGGGACTAGCGAGTGAGACCCAGTACTTC. This sequence encodes CASSLPGLASETQYF.

This clonotype was observed at least ten times. The chain carries TRBV20-1 and TRBJ1-5; no clear D gene. The CDR3 runs to 13 residues. Germline CDR1 and CDR2: DFQATT and SNEGSKA (reference sequence). The V gene lost 2 bases and the J gene lost 3 bases, with 8 bases spanning the gap. CDR3 loop: CSARQDLNQPQHF. In DNA, the CDR3 is TGCAGTGCTAGACAGGACCTCAATCAGCCCCAGCATTTT.

This sequence joins TRBV20-1 and TRBJ2-5; no clear D. From germline, CDR1 is DFQATT and CDR2 SNEGSKA (reference sequence). V was clipped by 3 bases and J by 11 bases, with 19 bases between them. The CDR3 sequence is 13 residues long. This chain's CDR3 is CSASGSRTDTQYF. In DNA form, the CDR3 reads TGCAGTGCTAGTGGGTCTCGCACAGATACGCAGTACTTC.

J is TRBJ1-2 and V is TRBV10-3; 9 bases match TRBD1. This CDR3 is 13 amino acids long. Germline CDR1 reads ENHRY; CDR2 reads SYGVKD. Trimming took 4 bases from V and 6 from J; bases not matched to a gene: 3. In DNA form, the CDR3 reads TGTGCCATCAGTGTTGGGACAGGGAATGGCTACACCTTC. The encoded protein is CAISVGTGNGYTF.

The CDR3 here is CSVQWGNTEAFF. Here the CDR3 DNA reads TGCAGCGTCCAATGGGGGAACACTGAAGCTTTCTTT. The chain joins TRBV29-1 to TRBJ1-1, with no clear D. Trimming removed 6 bases at V and 1 base at J, with 9 bases between. From germline, CDR1 is SQVTM and CDR2 ANQGSEA. This CDR3 spans 12 amino acids.

The table lists this clonotype with many counts. The gene calls are TRBV7-6 and TRBJ2-2; no definite D call. Germline V gene sequence: CDR1 SGHVS, CDR2 FNYEAQ. The V gene lost 3 bases and the J gene lost 0 bases, with 14 bases spanning the gap. The CDR3 has 17 amino acids. The CDR3 DNA reads TGTGCCAGCAGCTTTACACCAATTGGCACGAACACCGGGGAGCTGTTTTTT. Amino acid sequence: CASSFTPIGTNTGELFF.

A note on this clonotype: Because the CDR3 is missing its conserved closing phenylalanine or tryptophan, this is likely a read error. The limits of the CDR3 on the DNA are not certain, so only TCRdb's listed CDR3 is given. The V call is TRBV10-3, the J call TRBJ2-6. The CDR3 spans 8 residues, counting both ends. Germline CDR1 is ENHRY and CDR2 is SYGVKD. CDR3 region: CAISESYT.

The chain employs TRBV12-3 or TRBV12-4 and TRBJ1-1; 10 bases are a match to TRBD1. The CDR3 is 15 residues long. After removal of 5 bases from V and 3 bases from J, the junction contained 6 bases not matched to a gene. As DNA, the CDR3 is TGTGCCAGCAGTCCTGGACAGGGGGAGTACACTGAAGCTTTCTTT. Amino acid sequence: CASSPGQGEYTEAFF.

The chain carries TRBV6-6 and TRBJ1-5; 7 nucleotides align to TRBD1. With 7 bases clipped from V and 4 bases from J, the junction kept 25 bases outside the gene matches. Germline lookup yields CDR1 MNHNY and CDR2 SVGAGI (reference sequence). The CDR3 consists of 20 residues. The CDR3 DNA sequence: TGTGCCAGCATGGGCCTACAGGGGACTTATGGGTCAAGGTCTAATCAGCCCCAGCATTTT. Translated: CASMGLQGTYGSRSNQPQHF.

This clonotype was observed many times. The V and J genes are TRBV12-3 or TRBV12-4 and TRBJ2-5; possibly TRBD1 or TRBD2 for D (5 bases each). The CDR3 loop spans 13 amino acids. V lost 6 bases and J 2 bases, leaving 10 bases between the germline ends. The CDR3 spells CASSPGPQETQYF. In DNA form, the CDR3 reads TGTGCCAGCAGCCCGGGACCACAAGAGACCCAGTACTTC.

The V gene is TRBV7-9, the J gene TRBJ1-4, with D hard to call. The CDR3 totals 14 residues. V was trimmed by 5 bases and J by 8 bases, leaving 15 bases between them. The V gene's germline CDR1 is SEHNR and CDR2 FQNEAQ (reference sequence). CDR3 nucleotides: TGTGCCAGCAGCCCAGACACGTCCAACGAAAAACTGTTTTTT. It encodes CASSPDTSNEKLFF.

Remarks on this clonotype: A much larger clone sits a single nucleotide away, making a read error possible. This chain uses TRBV2 with TRBJ1-1; D call uncertain. Germline assignment: CDR1 SNHLY and CDR2 FYNNEI. The CDR3 runs 13 residues. V was clipped by 10 bases and J by 0 bases, with 12 bases between them. This CDR3 is CAIRTNVNTEAFF. Here the CDR3 DNA reads TGTGCCATCAGAACGAACGTGAACACTGAAGCTTTCTTT.

This clonotype was seen repeatedly, ten times or more. The chain carries TRBV7-6 and TRBJ1-1; no reliable D call. Germline CDR1 reads SGHVS; CDR2 reads FNYEAQ. The V end was cut by 5 bases, the J end by 1 base, with 11 bases between. This CDR3 region has 14 residues. The CDR3 region is CASSPGNPNTEAFF. DNA of the CDR3: TGTGCCAGCAGCCCTGGGAACCCGAACACTGAAGCTTTCTTT.

This sequence joins TRBV7-7 and TRBJ2-5, with TRBD2 matching 8 bases. With V trimmed by 5 bases and J by 2 bases, 10 bases remained unmatched. Germline V gene sequence: CDR1 SSHAT, CDR2 FNYEAQ (reference sequence). The CDR3 sequence is 16 residues long. The DNA of the CDR3 is TGTGCCAGCAGCCCGGGGGGAGCGGGAGTTCAAGAGACCCAGTACTTC. This encodes CASSPGGAGVQETQYF.

The V and J genes are TRBV4-3 and TRBJ1-1; D is uncertain. The germline CDR1 and CDR2 sequences are LGHNA and YSLEER. The germline V and J ends were trimmed by 4 bases and 3 bases, with 18 bases remaining between them. There are 16 residues in the CDR3. Written as DNA, the CDR3 is TGCGCCAGCAGCCCTTTTAACGCGGGATCGGACACTGAAGCTTTCTTT. Translated: CASSPFNAGSDTEAFF.

The rearrangement links TRBV25-1 to TRBJ2-2, with D unclear. The V gene lost 5 bases and the J gene lost 3 bases, with 16 bases spanning the gap. The CDR3 covers 16 residues. Germline V CDR1 and CDR2: MGHDK, SYGVNS. The CDR3 is CASSYRVVQDTGELFF. The CDR3 DNA reads as TGTGCCAGCAGTTACAGAGTAGTGCAGGACACCGGGGAGCTGTTTTTT.